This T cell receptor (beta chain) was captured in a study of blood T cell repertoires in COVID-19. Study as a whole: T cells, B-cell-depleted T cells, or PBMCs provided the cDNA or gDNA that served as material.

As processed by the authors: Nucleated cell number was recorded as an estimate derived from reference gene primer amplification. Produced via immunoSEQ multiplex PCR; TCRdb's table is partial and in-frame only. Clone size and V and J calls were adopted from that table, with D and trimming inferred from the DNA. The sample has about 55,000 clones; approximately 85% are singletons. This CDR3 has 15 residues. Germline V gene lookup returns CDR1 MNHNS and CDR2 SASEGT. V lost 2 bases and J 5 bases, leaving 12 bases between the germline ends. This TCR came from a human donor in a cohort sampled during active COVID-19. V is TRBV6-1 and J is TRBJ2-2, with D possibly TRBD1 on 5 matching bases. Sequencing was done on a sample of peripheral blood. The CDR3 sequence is CASSESRQLTGELFF. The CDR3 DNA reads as TGTGCCAGCAGTGAATCGAGACAGTTGACCGGGGAGCTGTTTTTT.